This T cell receptor beta chain was sequenced for a study of blood T cell repertoires in COVID-19. TCRdb keeps only in-frame clones here, not all; method: immunoSEQ multiplex PCR. The sample yields roughly 150,000 clones, 60% to 80% seen once. The CDR3 is made up of 15 amino acids. Germline values: CDR1 LNHDA, CDR2 SQIVND (reference sequence). Trimming removed 4 bases from V and 5 bases from J; junction bases left unmatched: 7. The sample comprised peripheral blood. The chain is built from TRBV19 and TRBJ2-1, with 8 bases aligning to TRBD2. This sequence originates from a man aged 50 to 60 with active or convalescent COVID-19. For the CDR3, the DNA is TGTGCCAGTAGTACGTCCAGCGGGAGTCACAATGAGCAGTTCTTC. Translating it yields CASSTSSGSHNEQFF.